This T cell receptor (beta chain) stems from a study of blood T cells in healthy people across ages. Study summary: Researchers report that template switching captured about one barcoded beta molecule per two T cells. Study-level results: Estimates based on one million T cells were treated as lower bounds.

For the second PCR, which ran for about 6 to 11 cycles, a sample-barcoded 5' primer and a J-beta primer mix were used. TCRdb reanalysed the 5' RACE reads using MiXCR and keeps one entry per CDR3 protein. The repertoire holds 750,000 to 950,000 distinct CDR3 sequences, roughly 50% seen once, with under 50% in the top ten. CDR3 length: 13 residues. Trimming left V 4 bases short and J 11 bases short, with 17 bases between. Per germline, CDR1 MNHEY and CDR2 SMNVEV (reference sequence). The sample holds a few counts of this clonotype. Its antigen remains unidentified. Every sample gave at least 5 micrograms of total RNA when it was extracted.

This rearrangement joins TRBV27 to TRBJ2-5; D not certain. Specimen: blood. The sequence was obtained from a man of 80 years or more in good health. CDR3 sequence (DNA): TGTGCCAGCAGTTATACCCCTGCACGAGAGCAGTACTTC. Residues: CASSYTPAREQYF.